The present entry profiles one TCR beta chain with its context. This clone has only a few counts. The specificity of this receptor is unknown. No much larger clone exists at a distance of one base, and base qualities are not known. The immunoSEQ Assay, a bias-controlled multiplex PCR, was used to amplify TCRbeta CDR3 regions from genomic DNA. As for the original processing: Within the assay, amplification of reference gene primers was used to estimate how many nucleated cells each sample contained. To quantify the absolute abundance of each unique TCRbeta CDR3 rearrangement, sequence reads were collapsed and filtered. For each sample, productive Simpson clonality was calculated as the square root of Simpson's diversity index across productive rearrangements. What TCRdb holds here is the immuneACCESS table cut down to in-frame rearrangements. Part of the clones is not present; checked against another copy, under half of the missing clones reflect an unresolved V gene, and the others are unexplained. That table is the source of V, J and clone size, and D and trimming were worked out from the DNA. The sample yields approximately 170,000 clones; approximately 84% were counted once. Around 12% of the sample is taken by the ten largest.

This sample was included in a study of blood T cell repertoires in COVID-19 (dated by TCRdb to the early 2020s). Background on the whole study: Collaborator samples came from the United States, Italy and Spain and covered acute and convalescent phases of COVID-19. The samples were drawn from the first 160 participants of the ongoing ImmuneRACE study and from over a thousand subjects provided by 6 global collaborators. Nearly every sample came with metadata listing a de-identified subject ID, COVID-19 status, age in years and sex. The prospective study material was composed of cDNA or gDNA derived from T cells, B-cell-depleted T cells, or PBMCs. Where HLA class I and class II types were available, the types were taken from metadata supplied by the sample provider, not from assay-based typing. The repertoires were released in a freely available public database intended as a resource for research on the immune response to SARS-CoV-2. Deeply sampled blood TCRbeta repertoires from subjects exposed to, actively infected with, or recovered from COVID-19 were included in the dataset. What the authors observed across the whole study: The quantity of clinical and demographic metadata differed by source and by participant and was supplied without curation.

Enrolling through a virtual design, the prospective study's participants ranged in age from about 18 to 89 years and lived across 20 to 30 United States geographic areas. In the prospective study, cohorts were assigned on the basis of participant-reported clinical history obtained from a screening survey and a study questionnaire. Recovered participants in ImmuneRACE Cohort 3 were defined as having two consecutive negative NP/OP PCR tests, clearance from a healthcare professional, or resolution of symptoms. Each participant in the prospective study had whole blood, serum and a nasopharyngeal or oropharyngeal swab collected by mobile phlebotomists. Additional blood draws and questionnaires over an approximately two-month period could optionally be provided by prospective study participants. Before DNA extraction, blood samples from the prospective study were shipped at room temperature or frozen.

V lost 7 bases and J lost 1 base; the stretch between them is 16 bases long. The CDR3 covers 15 residues, taking in both the cysteine and the phenylalanine. The kept DNA is CDR3 alone, 45 bases in frame from the first base. The germline V gene yields SNHLY for CDR1 and FYNNEI for CDR2. The V gene is TRBV2 and the J gene is TRBJ2-5; the best D guess is TRBD1, with 6 bases matching. Sequenced: PBMCs or T cells enriched from blood (not recorded which). The receptor was derived from a man in his fifties who had recovered from COVID-19. The DNA sequence is as follows: TGTGCCAGCAAAGAAAACAGGGCTATCCAAGAGACCCAGTACTTC. This encodes CASKENRAIQETQYF.